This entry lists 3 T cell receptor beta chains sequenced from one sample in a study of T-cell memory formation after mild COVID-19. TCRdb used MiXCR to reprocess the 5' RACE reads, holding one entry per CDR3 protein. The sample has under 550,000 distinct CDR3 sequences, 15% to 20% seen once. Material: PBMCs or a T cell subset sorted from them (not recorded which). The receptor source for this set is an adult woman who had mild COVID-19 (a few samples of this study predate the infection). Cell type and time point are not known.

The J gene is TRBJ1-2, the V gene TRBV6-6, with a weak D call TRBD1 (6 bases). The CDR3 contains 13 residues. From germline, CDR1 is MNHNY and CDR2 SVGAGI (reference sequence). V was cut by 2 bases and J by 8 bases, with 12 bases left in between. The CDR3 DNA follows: TGTGCCAGCAGTTACGAGGGGGGAAGAGGCTACACCTTC. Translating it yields CASSYEGGRGYTF.

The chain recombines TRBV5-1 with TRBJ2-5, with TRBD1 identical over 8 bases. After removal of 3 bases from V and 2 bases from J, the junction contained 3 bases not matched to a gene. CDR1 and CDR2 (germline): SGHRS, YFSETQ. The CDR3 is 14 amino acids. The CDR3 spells CASSWTGFQETQYF. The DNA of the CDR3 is TGCGCCAGCAGCTGGACAGGGTTTCAAGAGACCCAGTACTTC.

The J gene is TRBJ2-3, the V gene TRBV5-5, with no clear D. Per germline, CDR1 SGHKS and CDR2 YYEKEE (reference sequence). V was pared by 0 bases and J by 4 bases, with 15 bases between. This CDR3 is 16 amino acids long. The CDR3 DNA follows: TGTGCCAGCAGCTTGGAGGCTAGTATTTTAGCAGATACGCAGTATTTT. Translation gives CASSLEASILADTQYF.